Following are 7 T cell receptor beta chains from one sample sequenced in a study of T-cell reconstitution after alpha-beta-depleted transplantation in children. Researchers prepared the TCRbeta library using unique molecular identifiers, the study reports. Each CDR3 protein is one row after TCRdb ran MiXCR on the PCR reads. The table lists approximately 630,000 distinct CDR3 sequences, roughly 13% of them singletons. The sample in question was PBMCs, obtained before TCRalphabeta/CD19-depleted stem cell transplant. The origin of the receptors is a girl aged 2 to 10 with congenital amegakaryocytic thrombocytopenia, due to receive a stem cell transplant.

This clonotype was recorded a few times. The chain links TRBV20-1 to TRBJ1-5; no definite D call. From germline, CDR1 is DFQATT and CDR2 SNEGSKA (reference sequence). The V and J ends lost 6 bases and 7 bases respectively, with 16 bases between them. The CDR3 extends over 13 amino acids. The CDR3 is CSADTGLGQPQHF. CDR3 DNA: TGCAGTGCAGACACTGGTCTGGGACAGCCCCAGCATTTT.

This chain links TRBV5-4 with TRBJ1-6; D unclear. Germline V lookup: CDR1 SGHNT, CDR2 YYREEE (reference sequence). Trimming shortened V by 3 bases and J by 9 bases, and 16 bases separated the two germline ends. The CDR3 covers 15 residues. Here the CDR3 reads CASSSAGVMGSPLHF. The CDR3 bases are TGTGCCAGCAGCTCAGCCGGGGTAATGGGTTCACCCCTCCACTTT. Full variable domain (outside the CDR3, taken from reference TRBV5-4 and TRBJ1-6): ETGVTQSPTHLIKTRGQQVTLRCSSQSGHNTVSWYQQALGQGPQFIFQYYREEENGRGNFPPRFSGLQFPNYSSELNVNALELDDSALYLCASSSAGVMGSPLHFGNGTRLTVT.

There are many counts of this clonotype. The gene calls are TRBV7-8 and TRBJ2-5; possible D gene TRBD2, 5 bases. CDR3 length: 14 amino acids. The ends were cut back, 0 bases at V and 5 bases at J, with 10 bases in the middle. The germline CDR1 and CDR2 sequences are SGHVS and FQNEAQ. The CDR3 spells CASSLAFGGETQYF. CDR3 coding DNA: TGTGCCAGCAGCTTAGCATTCGGCGGGGAGACCCAGTACTTC.

This clonotype was picked up many times. V and J are TRBV3-1 and TRBJ2-7; TRBD1 agrees at 10 bases. V lost 4 bases, J lost 2 bases, and 11 bases stayed unmatched. This CDR3 is 17 amino acids long. Germline loops: CDR1 LGHDT, CDR2 YNNKEL (reference sequence). The CDR3 region is CASSPVPGQGTPYEQYF. DNA of the CDR3: TGTGCCAGCAGCCCCGTTCCGGGACAGGGGACCCCCTACGAGCAGTACTTC.

The gene calls are TRBV5-1 and TRBJ2-2, with D perhaps matching TRBD2 (5 bases). Germline assignment: CDR1 SGHRS and CDR2 YFSETQ. The CDR3 spans 15 residues. Trimming pared 3 bases from V and 3 bases from J, leaving 12 bases between. CDR3 sequence reads: CASSSDWRYTGELFF. CDR3 sequence (DNA): TGCGCCAGCAGCTCCGATTGGAGGTACACCGGGGAGCTGTTTTTT.

The gene calls are TRBV20-1 and TRBJ2-3; 7 bases fit TRBD2. J lost 8 bases, V lost 4 bases, and 9 bases had no gene match. The CDR3 has 13 amino acids. Germline V lookup: CDR1 DFQATT, CDR2 SNEGSKA (reference sequence). The CDR3 spells CSAITPSGATQYF. CDR3 in DNA: TGCAGTGCTATTACCCCCAGCGGGGCTACGCAGTATTTT.

The chain is built from TRBV29-1 and TRBJ2-1; 8 bases fit TRBD1. The CDR3 consists of 18 residues. J gave up 5 bases and V 6 bases, and 21 bases lay outside the gene matches. CDR1 is SQVTM, CDR2 ANQGSEA, per germline. The CDR3 DNA sequence: TGCAGCGTCCCCAGTCAGGGGGCCCTCTCCCTTCGGGACAATGAGCAGTTCTTC. It encodes CSVPSQGALSLRDNEQFF.